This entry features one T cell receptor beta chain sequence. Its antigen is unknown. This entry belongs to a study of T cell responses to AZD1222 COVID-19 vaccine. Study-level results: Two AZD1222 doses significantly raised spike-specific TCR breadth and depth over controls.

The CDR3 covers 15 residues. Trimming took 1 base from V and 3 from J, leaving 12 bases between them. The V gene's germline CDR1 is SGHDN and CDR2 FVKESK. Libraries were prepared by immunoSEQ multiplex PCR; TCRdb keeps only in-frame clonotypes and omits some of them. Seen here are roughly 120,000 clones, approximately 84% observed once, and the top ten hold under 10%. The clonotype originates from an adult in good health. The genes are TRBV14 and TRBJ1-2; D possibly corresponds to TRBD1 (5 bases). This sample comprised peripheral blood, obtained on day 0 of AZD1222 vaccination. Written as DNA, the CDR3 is TGTGCCAGCAGCCAAGCCGGGGCCCTACACTATGGCTACACCTTC. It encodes CASSQAGALHYGYTF.